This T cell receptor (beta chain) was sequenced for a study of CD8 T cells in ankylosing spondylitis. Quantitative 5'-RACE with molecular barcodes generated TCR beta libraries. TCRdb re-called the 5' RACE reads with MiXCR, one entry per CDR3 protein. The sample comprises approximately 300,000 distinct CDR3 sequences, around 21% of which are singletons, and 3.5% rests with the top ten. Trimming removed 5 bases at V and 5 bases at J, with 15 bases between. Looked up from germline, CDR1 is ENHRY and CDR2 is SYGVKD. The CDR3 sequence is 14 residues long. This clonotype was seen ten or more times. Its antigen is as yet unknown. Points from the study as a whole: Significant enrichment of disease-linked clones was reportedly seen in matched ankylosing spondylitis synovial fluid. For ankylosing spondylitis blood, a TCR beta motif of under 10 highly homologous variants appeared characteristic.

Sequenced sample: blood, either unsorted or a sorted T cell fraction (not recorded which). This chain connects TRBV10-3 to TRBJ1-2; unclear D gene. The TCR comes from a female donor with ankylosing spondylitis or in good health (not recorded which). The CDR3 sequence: CAISQDRETYGYTF. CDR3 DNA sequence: TGTGCCATCAGTCAGGACCGAGAAACTTATGGCTACACCTTC.